The 26 T cell receptor beta chains below all came from one sample that was sequenced in a study of blood T cells in healthy people across ages. The authors ran a second PCR of about 7 to 11 cycles using a sample-barcoded 5' primer and a J-beta primer mix. Each CDR3 protein is one row after TCRdb ran MiXCR on the 5' RACE reads. This sample has about 1.5 million distinct CDR3 sequences; 35% to 45% occur once, and the top ten carry less than 5%. The sequencing sample was made of blood. These receptor sequences come from a woman between 18 and 29 years old in good health.

The chain recombines TRBV10-3 with TRBJ2-1; 7 bases agree with TRBD2. The CDR3 contains 13 residues. Germline V gene sequence: CDR1 ENHRY, CDR2 SYGVKD. V lost 8 bases to trimming and J lost 2 bases; unmatched junction nucleotides: 3. The CDR3, as DNA: TGTGCCATCGGGAGGGTAGCCTACAATGAGCAGTTCTTC. Translated, it gives CAIGRVAYNEQFF.

Only a few counts were recorded for this clonotype. V usage is TRBV3-1 and J usage is TRBJ1-1; D gene unclear. The CDR3 is 15 amino acids. CDR1 and CDR2 (germline): LGHDT, YNNKEL (reference sequence). V lost 4 bases and J lost 4, with 16 bases in between. The CDR3 region has the DNA TGTGCCAGCAGCCCCATAGGACGCCTGGGCACTGAAGCTTTCTTT. Residues: CASSPIGRLGTEAFF.

This clonotype has only a few counts. The chain employs TRBV25-1 and TRBJ2-3, with D possibly matching TRBD1 (6 bases). Trimming took 6 bases from V and 3 from J, leaving 19 bases between them. CDR1 is MGHDK, CDR2 SYGVNS, per germline. The length of the CDR3 is 16 residues. CDR3 protein: CASSGRIGGWTDTQYF. The CDR3 DNA follows: TGTGCCAGCAGCGGAAGGATAGGGGGATGGACAGATACGCAGTATTTT.

This chain links TRBV3-1 with TRBJ2-3; D is uncertain. The germline CDR1 and CDR2 sequences are LGHDT and YNNKEL (reference sequence). This CDR3 is 13 amino acids long. V shed 1 base and J shed 3 bases, with 5 bases lying between them. The CDR3 nucleotides read TGTGCCAGCAGCCAAGGGGAAACAGATACGCAGTATTTT. It encodes CASSQGETDTQYF.

This clonotype has ten or more counts. V usage is TRBV2 and J usage is TRBJ1-2, with 10 bases identical to TRBD1. Germline loops: CDR1 SNHLY, CDR2 FYNNEI. This CDR3 spans 13 amino acids. The V segment lost 5 bases and the J segment 6 bases; nucleotides outside the gene matches: 3. CDR3 sequence reads: CASSLGTGDGYTF. The CDR3 nucleotides are TGTGCCAGCAGTTTAGGGACAGGGGATGGCTACACCTTC.

The chain combines TRBV20-1 with TRBJ2-1, with 13 bases that match TRBD2. J lost 7 bases, V lost 3 bases, and 6 bases had no gene match. Germline V gene lookup returns CDR1 DFQATT and CDR2 SNEGSKA (reference sequence). This CDR3 comprises 15 residues. The DNA for the CDR3 is TGCAGTGCTAGGCCGGGACTAGCGGGATGGAATGAGCAGTTCTTC. This encodes CSARPGLAGWNEQFF.

In its sample, this clonotype was seen a few times. The genes are TRBV7-2 and TRBJ2-1, with D perhaps TRBD2 (5 bases). V lost 3 bases, J lost 7 bases, and 13 bases lay in between. CDR1 is SGHTA and CDR2 is FQGNSA in the germline V gene. CDR3 length: 14 residues. The CDR3 nucleotides read TGTGCCAGCAGCTTTTTGACCCCGGGGAATGAGCAGTTCTTC. It specifies CASSFLTPGNEQFF.

On this clonotype itself: Mismatch with germline at one junction end may stem from a read error. The rearrangement uses TRBV4-3 and TRBJ2-1, with D unresolved. The CDR3 runs 13 residues. CDR1 LGHNA and CDR2 YSLEER come from the germline V gene. The CDR3 here is CAGSQESRLKQFF. The CDR3 region has the DNA TGCGCCGGCAGCCAAGAGTCTCGTCTTAAGCAGTTCTTC.

This clonotype appeared a single time. The chain carries TRBV3-1 and TRBJ2-7; TRBD1 aligns across 7 bases. CDR1 is LGHDT and CDR2 is YNNKEL in the germline V gene (reference sequence). The J segment lost 3 bases and the V segment lost 5 bases, leaving 7 bases of the junction unmatched. The CDR3 contains 14 residues. This CDR3 reads CASSSGTVYYEQYF. The DNA of the CDR3 is TGTGCCAGCAGCTCCGGGACAGTTTACTACGAGCAGTACTTC.

This clonotype showed up just a few times. This chain links TRBV10-3 with TRBJ2-7; 7 nucleotides line up with TRBD1. Looked up from germline, CDR1 is ENHRY and CDR2 is SYGVKD. The CDR3 sequence is 17 residues long. V was pared by 0 bases and J by 0 bases, with 8 bases of the junction left unmatched. This chain's CDR3 is CAISESIGDSLSYEQYF. The CDR3, as DNA: TGTGCCATCAGTGAGTCGATAGGGGACAGCCTCTCCTACGAGCAGTACTTC.

The chain uses TRBV18 and TRBJ2-5; D is ambiguous. The CDR3 runs to 16 residues. V was clipped by 0 bases and J by 2 bases, with 13 bases between them. Germline V gene sequence: CDR1 KGHSH, CDR2 LQKENI. CDR3 coding DNA: TGTGCCAGCTCACCACCGCGTAGGTCAAGTCAAGAGACCCAGTACTTC. Translated: CASSPPRRSSQETQYF.

This chain connects TRBV12-3 or TRBV12-4 to TRBJ2-3, with 7 bases matching TRBD2. This CDR3 comprises 14 residues. The trim removed 3 bases at V and 4 bases at J, leaving 4 bases unmatched. The CDR3 region is CASSLGGDADTQYF. The CDR3 nucleotides read TGTGCCAGCAGTTTGGGGGGGGACGCAGATACGCAGTATTTT.

This clonotype was seen a few times. J is TRBJ2-3 and V is TRBV5-1; 8 bases line up with TRBD1. The CDR3 covers 14 residues. Looked up from germline, CDR1 is SGHRS and CDR2 is YFSETQ. The J segment lost 6 bases and the V segment lost 3 bases, leaving 6 bases of the junction unmatched. The CDR3 spells CASSSGTGFDTQYF. In nucleotides, the CDR3 is TGCGCCAGCAGCTCCGGGACAGGATTCGATACGCAGTATTTT.

The chain combines TRBV6-5 with TRBJ1-2, with TRBD1 as a possible D gene (6 bases). The CDR3 has 14 residues. Germline V lookup: CDR1 MNHEY, CDR2 SVGAGI. V lost 4 bases and J lost 5, with 14 bases in between. Written as DNA, the CDR3 is TGTGCCAGCAGTTCCACCAGGGGCGGTTATGGCTACACCTTC. Translated: CASSSTRGGYGYTF.

A few counts support this clonotype. The V gene is TRBV27, the J gene TRBJ2-1; TRBD1 aligns across 9 bases. Germline V gives CDR1 MNHEY, CDR2 SMNVEV (reference sequence). Unmatched junction bases numbered 11, after V lost 6 bases and J lost 5 bases. The CDR3 runs 16 residues. The CDR3 nucleotides read TGTGCCAGCAGCGCTACAGGGGGCTATAGGAACAATGAGCAGTTCTTC. Translating gives CASSATGGYRNNEQFF.

This clonotype was seen a handful of times. V and J are TRBV6-5 and TRBJ1-6, with unresolved D. The CDR3 is 15 amino acids. Germline CDR1 MNHEY, CDR2 SVGAGI. Trimming shortened V by 2 bases and J by 1 base, and 6 bases separated the two germline ends. In nucleotides, the CDR3 is TGTGCCAGCAGTTACAGCGTATCCTATAATTCACCCCTCCACTTT. Its protein is CASSYSVSYNSPLHF.

V is TRBV12-3 or TRBV12-4 and J is TRBJ1-5; 7 nucleotides line up with TRBD1. The CDR3 is made up of 14 amino acids. Trimming took 5 bases from V and 5 from J; bases not matched to a gene: 6. The CDR3 DNA sequence: TGTGCCAGCAGTCAACAGGGGTTGCATCAGCCCCAGCATTTT. This encodes CASSQQGLHQPQHF.

This sequence joins TRBV6-1 and TRBJ2-7; 10 bases are shared with TRBD1. The J segment lost 3 bases and the V segment lost 0 bases, leaving 5 bases of the junction unmatched. Germline lookup yields CDR1 MNHNS and CDR2 SASEGT. This CDR3 is 16 amino acids long. This CDR3 reads CASSEADRTGGYEQYF. The CDR3 nucleotides read TGTGCCAGCAGTGAAGCGGACCGGACAGGGGGCTACGAGCAGTACTTC.

J is TRBJ2-5 and V is TRBV24-1; 8 positions match TRBD1. The germline gives CDR1 KGHDR, CDR2 SFDVKD. There are 15 residues in the CDR3. V dropped 0 bases and J dropped 5; count of bases not matched to a gene: 4. The CDR3 sequence is CATSDLRTGLETQYF. DNA for the CDR3: TGTGCCACCAGTGATTTGCGGACAGGGTTGGAGACCCAGTACTTC.

Details on this clonotype: One end of the junction fails to match germline, which may point to a read error. The chain uses TRBV20-1 and TRBJ2-5; 14 bases agree with TRBD2. The assigned J gene may be wrong: the sequence end matches TRBJ2-7 better. This CDR3 comprises 16 residues. Germline loops: CDR1 DFQATT, CDR2 SNEGSKA (reference sequence). The chain's CDR3 is CSARGRGTSGSSEQYF. CDR3 coding DNA: TGCAGCGCTAGGGGACGGGGGACTAGCGGGAGTTCCGAGCAGTACTTC.

The CDR3 bases are TGCGCCAGCAAACTAGCAATAGATACGCAGTATTTT. Translation gives CASKLAIDTQYF. The rearrangement uses TRBV5-1 and TRBJ2-3; D is possibly TRBD2 (6 bases). The CDR3 is made up of 12 amino acids. The germline gives CDR1 SGHRS, CDR2 YFSETQ. V was shortened by 6 bases and J by 5 bases, with 10 bases between the two germline ends.

The sample holds a few counts of this clonotype. As DNA, the CDR3 is TGTGCCAGCAGTTCCGGGACAGGGACGGGAGCCGGGGAGCTGTTTTTT. It yields the protein CASSSGTGTGAGELFF. The chain links TRBV12-3 or TRBV12-4 to TRBJ2-2, with 9 bases that match TRBD1. The J segment lost 6 bases and the V segment lost 4 bases, leaving 9 bases of the junction unmatched. CDR3 length equals 16 residues.

This clonotype has more than one count but fewer than ten. J is TRBJ2-1 and V is TRBV7-2; the D is unclear. The end of the DNA aligns better with TRBJ2-7, so the J call may be wrong. This CDR3 region has 15 residues. Per germline, CDR1 SGHTA and CDR2 FQGNSA. In nucleotides, the CDR3 is TGTGCCAGCAGCTTAGGTGGCTTGGGGTACAATGAGCAGTACTTC. This codes for CASSLGGLGYNEQYF.

The chain recombines TRBV6-6 with TRBJ1-2; unclear D gene. Trimming took 7 bases from V and 6 from J, leaving 6 bases between them. CDR1 is MNHNY, CDR2 SVGAGI, per germline (reference sequence). The CDR3 is 10 residues long. The CDR3 sequence: CASNSDGYTF. CDR3 DNA: TGTGCCAGCAATTCTGATGGCTACACCTTC.

The chain recombines TRBV29-1 with TRBJ2-1; D uncertain. The J call may not be correct, given that the DNA end is closer to TRBJ2-7. There are 11 residues in the CDR3. Germline CDR1 and CDR2: SQVTM and ANQGSEA. The CDR3 here is CSVALYNEQYF. In DNA form, the CDR3 reads TGCAGCGTTGCGTTGTACAATGAGCAGTACTTC.

Many counts were recorded for this clonotype. The genes are TRBV20-1 and TRBJ2-3; 10 bases align to TRBD2. V lost 4 bases and J lost 2; bases outside the gene matches: 3. CDR3 length: 14 amino acids. The germline CDR1 and CDR2 sequences are DFQATT and SNEGSKA (reference sequence). CDR3 coding DNA: TGCAGTGCTACCCTAGCGGGGGTCACAGATACGCAGTATTTT. Its translation: CSATLAGVTDTQYF.